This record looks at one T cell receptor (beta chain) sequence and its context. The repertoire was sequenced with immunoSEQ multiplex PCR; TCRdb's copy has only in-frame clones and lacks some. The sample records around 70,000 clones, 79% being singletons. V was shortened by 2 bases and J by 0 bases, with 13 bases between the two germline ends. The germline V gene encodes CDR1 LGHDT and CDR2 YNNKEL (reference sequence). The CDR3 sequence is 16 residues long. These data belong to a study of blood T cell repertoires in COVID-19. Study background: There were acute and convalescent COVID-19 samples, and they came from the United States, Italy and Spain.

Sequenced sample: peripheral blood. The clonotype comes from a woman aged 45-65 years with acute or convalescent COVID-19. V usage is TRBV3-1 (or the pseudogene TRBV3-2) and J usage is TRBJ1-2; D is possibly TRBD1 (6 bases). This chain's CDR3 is CASSQHGQQSNYGYTF. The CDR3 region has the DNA TGTGCCAGCAGCCAACATGGACAGCAATCTAACTATGGCTACACCTTC.